This section outlines one T cell receptor (beta chain) sequence together with its context. The target antigen is unknown. These data belong to a study of cytotoxic CD8 clonotypes in ibrutinib-treated CLL. About the study: Response material was collected after a median around 12 months of treatment, range 6 to 36. Findings and limits, study-wide: Private clonotypes, not public ones, expanded at ibrutinib response. Clonality correlated strongly with circulating CD8+ T cells and exceeded age-matched healthy donors at baseline. Rising at ibrutinib response, clonality subsequently fell back toward baseline at progression.

Germline assignment: CDR1 SGHAT and CDR2 FQNNGV. The CDR3 extends over 11 amino acids. V lost 5 bases to trimming and J lost 3 bases, with 5 bases between them. Assay used: immunoSEQ multiplex PCR; TCRdb lists only in-frame clones, some missing. The sample holds 110,000 to 150,000 clones, roughly 83% seen once. The sequence derives from a human donor with chronic lymphocytic leukemia. The V and J genes are TRBV11-2 and TRBJ2-7, with D uncertain. The sample in question was PBMCs, obtained after 12 months of ibrutinib treatment. In nucleotides, the CDR3 is TGTGCCAGCAGCCGGAGCTACGAGCAGTACTTC. Protein product: CASSRSYEQYF.